The text below deals with one T cell receptor beta chain. Its antigen is undetermined. The data were obtained in a study of CD4 T cells in relation to SARS-CoV-2 and coronaviruses. Repertoires were generated with immunoSEQ multiplex PCR, while TCRdb's copy carries only in-frame clones and drops some. The data show 20,000 to 30,000 clones, roughly 80% seen once. Unexposed donor CD4+ T cells date from 2011-2018, before the COVID-19 pandemic. Isolation of CD4+ T cells took place after less than twelve days in culture. Each well had around 2.2 million PBMCs in around 5% human AB serum with IL-2. Sequenced: CD4+ T cells from PBMCs, cultured in vitro. This TCR came from a human donor in good health.

CDR3 loop: CASSQSISNSPLHF. CDR3 sequence (DNA): TGCGCCAGCAGTCAATCGATAAGTAATTCACCCCTCCACTTT. The chain has TRBV23-1 and TRBJ1-6; D call uncertain. TRBV23-1 is an ORF; its function is uncertain. V lost 0 bases and J 6 bases, leaving 6 bases between the germline ends. The CDR3 contains 14 residues.